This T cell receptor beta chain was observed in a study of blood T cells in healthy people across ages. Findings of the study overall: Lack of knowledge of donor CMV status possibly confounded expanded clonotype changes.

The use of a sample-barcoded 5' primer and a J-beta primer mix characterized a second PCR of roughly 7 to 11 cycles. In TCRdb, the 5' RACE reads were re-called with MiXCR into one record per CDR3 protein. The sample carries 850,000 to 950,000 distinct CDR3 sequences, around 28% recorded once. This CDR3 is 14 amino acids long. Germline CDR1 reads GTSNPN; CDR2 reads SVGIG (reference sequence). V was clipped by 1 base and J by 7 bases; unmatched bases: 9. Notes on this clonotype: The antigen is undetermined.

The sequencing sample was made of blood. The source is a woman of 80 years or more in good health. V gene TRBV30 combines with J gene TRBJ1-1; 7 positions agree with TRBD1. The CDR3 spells CAWSADRKVGEAFF. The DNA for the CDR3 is TGTGCCTGGAGTGCGGACAGGAAGGTGGGTGAAGCTTTCTTT.